These 18 T cell receptor beta chains were all obtained from the same sample, sequenced in a study of shared clonotypes between healthy human individuals. The protocol was immunoSEQ multiplex PCR, while the TCRdb copy is restricted to in-frame clones and leaves out a portion. Of around 180,000 clones listed, about 93% are singletons. Sequencing was performed on naive CD4+ T cells sorted from blood. As for subset: CD45RA+ positively selected. These receptors were taken from a woman aged 25 to 39 in good health.

This clone occurred once. The J gene is TRBJ2-6, the V gene TRBV5-1; D is unclear. Germline loops: CDR1 SGHRS, CDR2 YFSETQ. This CDR3 is 16 amino acids long. Between the trimmed V and J ends, which lost 0 bases and 4 bases, there was a span of 11 bases. The CDR3 reads CASSLVSTTGANVLTF. The DNA of the CDR3 is TGCGCCAGCAGCTTGGTTAGTACAACAGGGGCCAACGTCCTGACTTTC.

The gene calls are TRBV9 and TRBJ1-5, with 7 bases matching TRBD1. CDR3 size: 16 residues. The V segment lost 4 bases and the J segment 7 bases; nucleotides outside the gene matches: 14. Per germline, CDR1 SGDLS and CDR2 YYNGEE. The CDR3 spells CASSPPGAGGGQPQHF. CDR3 DNA: TGTGCCAGCAGCCCCCCTGGGGCAGGGGGAGGGCAGCCCCAGCATTTT.

Comment on this clone: Other DNA sequences from this sample encode an identical CDR3 as well. DNA of the CDR3: TGTGCCAGCAGTGAGGGAGGCTACGAGCAGTACTTC. The encoded protein is CASSEGGYEQYF. The chain combines TRBV2 with TRBJ2-7, with D possibly being TRBD2 (6 bases). Germline lookup yields CDR1 SNHLY and CDR2 FYNNEI. The CDR3 runs 12 residues. V lost 3 bases and J lost 3, with 6 bases in between.

The rearrangement links TRBV25-1 to TRBJ2-5, with 9 nucleotides matching TRBD1. V lost 7 bases and J lost 3; bases outside the gene matches: 3. The germline gives CDR1 MGHDK, CDR2 SYGVNS. The CDR3 length is 13 residues. CDR3 amino acids: CASTRTGEETQYF. The CDR3 DNA sequence: TGTGCCAGCACACGGACAGGGGAAGAGACCCAGTACTTC.

The rearrangement links TRBV6-1 to TRBJ2-7; tentative D call: TRBD1 (5 bases). This CDR3 region has 14 residues. Trimming shortened V by 6 bases and J by 3 bases, and 15 bases separated the two germline ends. Germline V gives CDR1 MNHNS, CDR2 SASEGT. The chain's CDR3 is CASRKTAGLYEQYF. The CDR3 bases are TGTGCCAGCAGAAAGACAGCCGGCCTCTACGAGCAGTACTTC.

This sequence joins TRBV5-1 and TRBJ1-1; 7 bases align to TRBD1. The V segment lost 4 bases and the J segment 0 bases; nucleotides outside the gene matches: 9. The CDR3 contains 16 residues. Germline CDR1 reads SGHRS; CDR2 reads YFSETQ. This chain's CDR3 is CASSPSITGVNTEAFF. In DNA, the CDR3 is TGCGCCAGCAGCCCATCCATTACAGGGGTGAACACTGAAGCTTTCTTT.

The J gene is TRBJ1-4, the V gene TRBV5-1; TRBD1 agrees at 7 bases. The length of the CDR3 is 18 residues. Germline CDR1 SGHRS, CDR2 YFSETQ. V shed 4 bases, J shed 5 bases, and the junction held 17 bases outside the gene matches. CDR3 coding DNA: TGCGCCAGCAGCCCGAACTCCGGGACAGTACCATTGAATGAAAAACTGTTTTTT. Its protein product is CASSPNSGTVPLNEKLFF.

The V gene is TRBV30, the J gene TRBJ1-1; TRBD1 matches 8 bases. The V gene end was trimmed by 3 bases and the J gene end by 6 bases; junction bases not matched to a gene: 3. The CDR3 is 12 amino acids. CDR1 and CDR2 from the germline V gene are GTSNPN and SVGIG (reference sequence). In DNA form, the CDR3 reads TGTGCCTGGAGCAGGGGGCGTTCTGAAGCTTTCTTT. Encoded protein: CAWSRGRSEAFF.

The V and J genes are TRBV5-5 and TRBJ1-3, with 7 bases aligning to TRBD1. Germline CDR1 and CDR2: SGHKS and YYEKEE (reference sequence). Trimming removed 2 bases from V and 1 base from J; junction bases left unmatched: 9. The CDR3 is 17 amino acids. The CDR3: CASSLVPQGTSGNTIYF. Here the CDR3 DNA reads TGTGCCAGCAGCTTAGTCCCACAGGGGACGTCTGGAAACACCATATATTTT. The entire variable domain, with the rest obtained from reference TRBV5-5 and TRBJ1-3, is as follows: DAGVTQSPTHLIKTRGQQVTLRCSPISGHKSVSWYQQVLGQGPQFIFQYYEKEERGRGNFPDRFSARQFPNYSSELNVNALLLGDSALYLCASSLVPQGTSGNTIYFGEGSWLTVV.

The chain recombines TRBV10-2 with TRBJ2-7; 8 bases are shared with TRBD2. The CDR3 sequence is 14 residues long. The junction had 7 bases not matched to a gene; V was cut back by 6 bases and J by 3 bases. The germline V gene encodes CDR1 WSHSY and CDR2 SAAADI. The CDR3 nucleotides are TGCGCCAGCAGGCCGGGGCTAGCGGGCTACGAGCAGTACTTC. Translation: CASRPGLAGYEQYF.

The chain combines TRBV30 with TRBJ2-3; TRBD2 matches 7 bases. CDR1 is GTSNPN, CDR2 SVGIG, per germline (reference sequence). Germline trimming cut 2 bases from V and 4 bases from J; bases unmatched to any gene: 12. The CDR3 extends over 16 amino acids. In DNA form, the CDR3 reads TGTGCCTGGAGTACGGGCGCGGGAGTGGTGTCAGATACGCAGTATTTT. This encodes CAWSTGAGVVSDTQYF.

This clone was picked up one time. Additional DNA sequences in this sample encode the identical CDR3. The genes are TRBV4-1 and TRBJ2-2; D possibly uses TRBD1 or TRBD2 (5 bases each). The V gene lost 3 bases and the J gene lost 3 bases, with 8 bases spanning the gap. There are 14 residues in the CDR3. Germline V lookup: CDR1 MGHRA, CDR2 YSYEKL. The CDR3 nucleotides are TGCGCCAGCAGCCAGGGGCGGGACACCGGGGAGCTGTTTTTT. This codes for CASSQGRDTGELFF.

The V and J genes are TRBV19 and TRBJ2-5; D perhaps matches TRBD2 (5 bases). The germline V gene has CDR1 LNHDA and CDR2 SQIVND (reference sequence). V lost 5 bases, J lost 7 bases, and 17 bases lay in between. The CDR3 runs 14 residues. The CDR3 loop reads CASSRTTGMGTQYF. In nucleotides, the CDR3 is TGTGCCAGTAGTCGCACCACGGGAATGGGGACCCAGTACTTC.

The chain joins TRBV11-2 to TRBJ1-5; tentative D call: TRBD1 (5 bases). CDR1 and CDR2 (germline): SGHAT, FQNNGV. V lost 3 bases to trimming and J lost 5 bases, with 14 bases between them. This CDR3 region has 15 residues. Here the CDR3 DNA reads TGTGCCAGCAGCTTTGGGGCTGGGGCGGATCAGCCCCAGCATTTT. As protein: CASSFGAGADQPQHF.

The chain carries TRBV5-1 and TRBJ2-1; TRBD2 matches 16 bases. Germline CDR1 and CDR2: SGHRS and YFSETQ. Trimming removed 4 bases from V and 9 bases from J; junction bases left unmatched: 7. The length of the CDR3 is 16 residues. The CDR3 DNA reads as TGCGCCAGCAGCGCCGGGACTAGCGGGAGGGCTTTTGAGCAGTTCTTC. Its translation is CASSAGTSGRAFEQFF.

The DNA of the CDR3 is TGTGCCAGCAGTTCTCAGGGAGCCGGAAACACCATATATTTT. This gives the protein CASSSQGAGNTIYF. This chain links TRBV6-5 with TRBJ1-3; possible D gene TRBD1, 5 bases. Trimming pared 4 bases from V and 4 bases from J, leaving 11 bases between. The V gene's germline CDR1 is MNHEY and CDR2 SVGAGI. This CDR3 region has 14 residues.

The V call is TRBV28, the J call TRBJ2-7, with 9 bases identical to TRBD1. The J segment lost 4 bases and the V segment lost 6 bases, leaving 7 bases of the junction unmatched. The CDR3 length is 14 residues. Germline loops: CDR1 MDHEN, CDR2 SYDVKM. The CDR3 nucleotides read TGTGCCAGCAGACGACAGGGGGAGCCTTACGAGCAGTACTTC. This translates into CASRRQGEPYEQYF.

Details on this clone: At one end, the junction sequence differs from germline, possibly due to a read error. V gene TRBV6-4 combines with J gene TRBJ1-2; D uncertain. CDR3 size: 15 residues. Looked up from germline, CDR1 is MRHNA and CDR2 is SNTAGT. This CDR3 reads CASSKVLSHGKTYGF. In DNA, the CDR3 is TGTGCCAGCAGTAAAGTGCTCTCACACGGAAAGACCTATGGCTTC.